Below are 25 T cell receptor beta chains sequenced from a single sample in a study of monozygotic twins with inflammatory bowel disease. For each CDR3 protein, TCRdb gives one entry from its re-call of the 5' RACE reads, without DNA. Its listing shows roughly 200,000 distinct CDR3 sequences. What was sequenced was blood. These receptors were collected from a human donor with ulcerative colitis or Crohn's disease, or a healthy co-twin of an affected twin (not recorded which).

V gene TRBV12-3 or TRBV12-4 combines with J gene TRBJ2-1; the TRBD1 assignment by TCRdb is unverifiable without DNA. The CDR3 loop spans 17 amino acids. This CDR3 reads CASSLVWGDSSYNEQFF.

This rearrangement joins TRBV28 to TRBJ2-2; TCRdb lists TRBD1, though no DNA is available to test this call. This CDR3 is 14 amino acids long. CDR1 MDHEN and CDR2 SYDVKM come from the germline V gene. The CDR3 reads CATISGGAGGELFF. The full variable domain, in which reference TRBV28 and TRBJ2-2 provide the parts outside the CDR3, is DVKVTQSSRYLVKRTGEKVFLECVQDMDHENMFWYRQDPGLGLRLIYFSYDVKMKEKGDIPEGYSVSREKKERFSLILESASTNQTSMYLCATISGGAGGELFFGEGSRLTVL.

This chain links TRBV20-1 with TRBJ2-3; TCRdb's D call, TRBD1, is unchecked because there is no DNA. This CDR3 has 12 residues. From germline, CDR1 is DFQATT and CDR2 SNEGSKA (reference sequence). CDR3 protein: CSARWGGDTQYF.

The genes are TRBV6-5 and TRBJ2-7. The CDR3 is 16 amino acids. Per the germline V gene, CDR1 is MNHEY and CDR2 is SVGAGI. Here the CDR3 reads CASSYLRLEGLYEQYF.

The gene calls are TRBV4-1 and TRBJ1-5; TCRdb gives TRBD1 as the D gene, but with no DNA this cannot be confirmed. Germline V gene data show CDR1 as MGHRA and CDR2 as YSYEKL. This CDR3 spans 20 amino acids. CDR3 region: CASSLTIEPGTGSTNQPQHF.

The gene calls are TRBV11-2 and TRBJ2-7; TCRdb indicates TRBD2, and absent DNA this call remains unverified. This CDR3 is 19 amino acids long. Germline CDR1 is SGHAT and CDR2 is FQNNGV. CDR3 region: CASSLLGTSGNPAYYEQYF.

The genes are TRBV7-9 and TRBJ2-7. This CDR3 has 14 amino acids. CDR1 SEHNR and CDR2 FQNEAQ come from the germline V gene (reference sequence). The CDR3 loop is CASSLASLHYEQYF.

V usage is TRBV5-6 and J usage is TRBJ2-5; TCRdb names TRBD2, which stays unverified in the absence of DNA. Germline V lookup: CDR1 SGHDT, CDR2 YYEEEE. The CDR3 contains 18 residues. Here the CDR3 reads CASSLVGLAGVGQETQYF.

The chain employs TRBV24-1 and TRBJ2-1; TCRdb indicates TRBD1, and absent DNA this call remains unverified. Germline V gene data show CDR1 as KGHDR and CDR2 as SFDVKD. This CDR3 contains 15 residues. Here the CDR3 reads CATSDTGVTYNEQFF.

The rearrangement joins TRBV20-1 to TRBJ2-5; the D call of TRBD2 rests on TCRdb alone, since no DNA is present to check it. The CDR3 has 13 amino acids. Germline CDR1 reads DFQATT; CDR2 reads SNEGSKA (reference sequence). The CDR3 is CSARETGEETQYF.

The V gene is TRBV27, the J gene TRBJ2-2; TCRdb's D call of TRBD1 is untestable without DNA. Germline V lookup: CDR1 MNHEY, CDR2 SMNVEV (reference sequence). The CDR3 runs 12 residues. The chain's CDR3 is CASSWGGGELFF.

This chain joins TRBV3-1 and TRBJ1-1; no DNA is available, so the TRBD1 call from TCRdb remains unchecked. The CDR3 loop spans 17 amino acids. Looked up from germline, CDR1 is LGHDT and CDR2 is YNNKEL (reference sequence). CDR3 sequence: CASSQGTYRGLNTEAFF. Full variable domain (outside the CDR3, taken from reference TRBV3-1 and TRBJ1-1): DTAVSQTPKYLVTQMGNDKSIKCEQNLGHDTMYWYKQDSKKFLKIMFSYNNKELIINETVPNRFSPKSPDKAHLNLHINSLELGDSAVYFCASSQGTYRGLNTEAFFGQGTRLTVV.

The chain recombines TRBV7-2 with TRBJ2-4; TCRdb names TRBD1, which stays unverified in the absence of DNA. Germline V gene sequence: CDR1 SGHTA, CDR2 FQGNSA. The CDR3 contains 14 residues. The CDR3 loop reads CASSLGGLADPQYF. The full variable domain, with the rest looked up from reference TRBV7-2 and TRBJ2-4, is GAGVSQSPSNKVTEKGKDVELRCDPISGHTALYWYRQSLGQGLEFLIYFQGNSAPDKSGLPSDRFSAERTGGSVSTLTIQRTQQEDSAVYLCASSLGGLADPQYFGAGTRLSVL.

The rearrangement links TRBV18 to TRBJ2-1. Germline assignment: CDR1 KGHSH and CDR2 LQKENI. The CDR3 totals 17 residues. This CDR3 is CASSPPDRISNWDEQFF.

The CDR3: CASSIGQFNSPLHF. The chain couples TRBV19 to TRBJ1-6. Germline CDR1 is LNHDA and CDR2 is SQIVND (reference sequence). This CDR3 is 14 amino acids long.

This chain joins TRBV20-1 and TRBJ2-2; TCRdb's D call of TRBD2 is untestable without DNA. Per the germline V gene, CDR1 is DFQATT and CDR2 is SNEGSKA (reference sequence). CDR3 length equals 16 residues. CDR3 amino acids: CSASPSTGVKTGELFF.

V and J are TRBV7-9 and TRBJ2-1. The CDR3 contains 13 residues. Germline V gene lookup returns CDR1 SEHNR and CDR2 FQNEAQ (reference sequence). This CDR3 reads CASSFVGDNEQFF.

This chain uses TRBV5-1 with TRBJ2-2; checking the TCRdb D call of TRBD1 is not possible without DNA. CDR3 length: 17 residues. Germline values: CDR1 SGHRS, CDR2 YFSETQ. This chain's CDR3 is CASSSGGAMSATGELFF.

The V and J genes are TRBV29-1 and TRBJ1-1; TCRdb's assignment of TRBD1 cannot be checked, as there is no DNA. CDR3 size: 12 residues. From germline, CDR1 is SQVTM and CDR2 ANQGSEA. CDR3 in amino acids: CSVAGDRVGAFF.

V is TRBV20-1 and J is TRBJ2-7; TCRdb indicates TRBD1, and absent DNA this call remains unverified. This CDR3 region has 12 residues. Germline CDR1 DFQATT, CDR2 SNEGSKA (reference sequence). The CDR3 reads CSARLSDYEQYF.

V gene TRBV27 combines with J gene TRBJ2-5. Germline values: CDR1 MNHEY, CDR2 SMNVEV (reference sequence). This CDR3 comprises 11 residues. CDR3: CASSLKGTQYF.

The V gene is TRBV14, the J gene TRBJ2-2; as DNA is missing, the TRBD1 call by TCRdb cannot be tested. CDR1 is SGHDN and CDR2 is FVKESK in the germline V gene. The CDR3 is 16 amino acids. The CDR3 sequence: CASSPYTWTGDGELFF.

The chain is built from TRBV11-3 and TRBJ1-3. The CDR3 totals 15 residues. The germline V gene encodes CDR1 SGHNT and CDR2 YENEEA. CDR3: CASSKEPPSGNTIYF.

The chain combines TRBV18 with TRBJ2-3; TCRdb's D call, TRBD1, is unchecked because there is no DNA. Germline assignment: CDR1 KGHSH and CDR2 LQKENI. The CDR3 length is 15 residues. CDR3 in amino acids: CASSPLGRDKDTQYF.

The chain couples TRBV5-6 to TRBJ1-4. The CDR3 has 14 amino acids. CDR1 is SGHDT, CDR2 YYEEEE, per germline. The CDR3 sequence: CASSLFTTDEKLFF.